This entry concerns a single T cell receptor beta chain. Its antigen is unknown. Profiling relied on immunoSEQ multiplex PCR, and the TCRdb table lists in-frame clones only, not all of them. Altogether some 140,000 clones are present, over 90% being singletons, with the ten largest covering roughly 0.96%. The germline CDR1 and CDR2 sequences are LNHDA and SQIVND (reference sequence). The V and J ends lost 7 bases and 1 base, in that order; junction bases with no gene match: 11. The CDR3 runs to 17 residues. The data stem from a study of T cell responses to AZD1222 COVID-19 vaccine. Study-wide points: Donors in the cohort were predominantly white British and more often female, and clonal diversity was possibly underestimated.

This chain uses TRBV19 with TRBJ1-5; TRBD1 aligns across 9 bases. This material consisted of peripheral blood, taken on day 0 of AZD1222 vaccination. The TCR sequence derives from an adult in good health. The CDR3 DNA follows: TGTGCCAGTACTATGGGACAGGGAATAGTGAGCAATCAGCCCCAGCATTTT. This codes for CASTMGQGIVSNQPQHF.